One TCR beta chain is described in this entry. V was pared by 7 bases and J by 0 bases, with 5 bases of the junction left unmatched. The CDR3 runs 14 residues. From germline, CDR1 is LNHDA and CDR2 SQIVND (reference sequence). This sample is drawn from a study of T cell changes during pregnancy in multiple sclerosis. The data were produced by immunoSEQ multiplex PCR, yet TCRdb's version contains in-frame clones alone and is incomplete. This sample carries some 37,000 clones, 92% of them seen once, and the ten largest clones take approximately 1.1%. The sequence came from a female donor with multiple sclerosis, enrolled in a pregnancy study. The chain links TRBV19 to TRBJ1-2; 7 nucleotides line up with TRBD1. Sample: PBMCs (not recorded whether the cells were cultured). The DNA for the CDR3 is TGTGCCAGTATCGCTACAGGGGCTAACTATGGCTACACCTTC. Residues: CASIATGANYGYTF.